A selection of T cell receptor beta chains follows, all from one sample in a study of graft-versus-host responses after intestinal transplantation. Their target antigens are unknown. Profiling relied on immunoSEQ multiplex PCR, and the TCRdb table lists in-frame clones only, not all of them. Of 80,000 to 100,000 clones in the sample, 90% to 95% were seen once. Sequenced material: unstimulated CD4+ T cells sorted from spleen or lymph node cells, taken before transplant. Source of these receptors: a human donor who was the organ donor for an intestinal transplant. Both conserved end residues are part of each CDR3. The D gene is left open where the match is weak. For some rows the clone size is stated as once, few or many, or as a class when expanded; others skip it.

TRBV5-1	NA	TRBJ1-5	NA	TGCGCCAGCAGCTTGGCAGGTCCCGGGGTGGGCAATCAGCCCCAGCATTTT	CASSLAGPGVGNQPQHF
TRBV6-4	NA	TRBJ1-4	NA	TGTGCCAGCAGTGATCCTAAGGGGGGGTGGTCTGAAAAACTGTTTTTT	CASSDPKGGWSEKLFF
TRBV5-5	NA	TRBJ1-6	NA	TGTGCCAGCAGCCCCCGAGGGCAGGTGCAATCACCCCTCCACTTT	CASSPRGQVQSPLHF
TRBV5-6	NA	TRBJ2-5	TRBD1	TGTGCCAGCAGCTTGGGACAGGGGCCCCAAGAGACCCAGTACTTC	CASSLGQGPQETQYF
TRBV5-6	NA	TRBJ2-7	NA	TGTGCCAGCAGCTTGGCCGGGGGTCACGAGCAGTACTTC	CASSLAGGHEQYF
TRBV6-4	NA	TRBJ2-7	NA	TGTGCCAGCAGCCCCCCGGGGAGGGAGCAGTACTTC	CASSPPGREQYF
TRBV28	NA	TRBJ1-5	TRBD1	TGTGCCAGCAGTTGGGGGGCAGGGGGTATTGGAAATCAGCCCCAGCATTTT	CASSWGAGGIGNQPQHF
TRBV5-4	once	TRBJ2-7	TRBD2	TGTGCCAGCAGCTATATAGCGGGGGGGATTGACGAGCAGTACTTC	CASSYIAGGIDEQYF
TRBV4-2	NA	TRBJ2-3	TRBD2	TGTGCCAGCAGCCATGGGCTAGCGGGGTACACAGATACGCAGTATTTT	CASSHGLAGYTDTQYF
TRBV4-2	NA	TRBJ1-1	TRBD1	TGTGCCAGCAGCCAAAGAGACAGGGCGAACACTGAAGCTTTCTTT	CASSQRDRANTEAFF
TRBV29-1	NA	TRBJ2-7	NA	TGCAGCGTCCCGAGAGGCCCAGGGACCTACGAGCAGTACTTC	CSVPRGPGTYEQYF
TRBV4-3	NA	TRBJ2-1	NA	TGCGCCAGCAGCCAAGTGAGGGGGGGAGGCGGGGAGGAGCAGTTCTTC	CASSQVRGGGGEEQFF
TRBV15	NA	TRBJ1-4	NA	TGTGCCACCAGCAGATTTTCTGCAACTAATGAAAAACTGTTTTTT	CATSRFSATNEKLFF
TRBV19	NA	TRBJ1-2	TRBD1	TGTGCCAGTAGTATAGATCTATGGGCAGGGGGCGCCGGCTATGGCTACACCTTC	CASSIDLWAGGAGYGYTF
TRBV2	NA	TRBJ2-7	NA	TGTGCCAGCAGGAGGACAGCCTACGAGCAGTACTTC	CASRRTAYEQYF
TRBV4-2	NA	TRBJ2-1	TRBD2	TGTGCCAGCAGCCGGACTAGCGGGTCCTACAATGAGCAGTTCTTC	CASSRTSGSYNEQFF
TRBV6-1	NA	TRBJ2-7	NA	TGTGCCAGCAGTACAGCAGCGGGCGAGCAGTACTTC	CASSTAAGEQYF
TRBV19	NA	TRBJ1-1	TRBD1	TGTGCCAGTAGTCTGAGACAGGGGGCGCGAGGAACTGAAGCTTTCTTT	CASSLRQGARGTEAFF
TRBV5-4	NA	TRBJ1-6	NA	TGTGCCAGCAGCGTTGCCGGTAGCTCCTATAATTCACCCCTCCACTTT	CASSVAGSSYNSPLHF
TRBV19	NA	TRBJ2-1	TRBD1	TGTGCCACTAAGGGGACAGGGGTCACAAATGAGCAGTTCTTC	CATKGTGVTNEQFF
TRBV5-5	once	TRBJ1-2	NA	TGTGCCAGCAGCTTGGCCTCGGGTTTAAGTAACTATGGCTACACCTTC	CASSLASGLSNYGYTF
TRBV18	NA	TRBJ2-5	NA	TGTGCCAGCTCGCCATCGAAGGGGGAGACCCAGTACTTC	CASSPSKGETQYF
TRBV28	once	TRBJ2-7	TRBD1	TGTGCCAGCAGGGGACAGGGCCATTCCTACGAGCAGTACTTC	CASRGQGHSYEQYF
TRBV11-2	NA	TRBJ1-1	TRBD1	TGTGCCAGCAGCTTAGAGACAGGGGTGGCGAACACTGAAGCTTTCTTT	CASSLETGVANTEAFF
TRBV5-4	NA	TRBJ1-6	TRBD1	TGTGCCAGCAGCCTTCAGGACAGGTTGAGAGGATCACCCCTCCACTTT	CASSLQDRLRGSPLHF
TRBV5-1	NA	TRBJ2-1	TRBD2	TGCGCCAGCAGCTTGGGGCCTAGCGGGGCAATATCGTACAATGAGCAGTTCTTC	CASSLGPSGAISYNEQFF
TRBV6-6	once	TRBJ2-2	NA	TGTGCCAGCAGTTACTATCGGGGTGCCGGGGAGCTGTTTTTT	CASSYYRGAGELFF
TRBV9	NA	TRBJ1-3	NA	TGTGCCAGCAGCGGTTGGGGGGAAAGCTCTGGAAACACCATATATTTT	CASSGWGESSGNTIYF
TRBV19	NA	TRBJ1-3	TRBD1	TGTGCCAGTAGTCGGACAGGCAACTCTGGAAACACCATATATTTT	CASSRTGNSGNTIYF
TRBV5-1	NA	TRBJ2-7	TRBD1	TGCGCCAGCAGTGGACAGGGGATCTACGAGCAGTACTTC	CASSGQGIYEQYF
TRBV7-9	NA	TRBJ1-1	TRBD1	TGTGCCAGCAGCTTAATAGACAGGGACACTGAAGCTTTCTTT	CASSLIDRDTEAFF
TRBV10-3	NA	TRBJ2-1	TRBD2	TGTGCCATCAGTGAGCTAGCGGGATCCCGCAATGAGCAGTTCTTC	CAISELAGSRNEQFF
TRBV4-3	NA	TRBJ2-7	NA	TGCGCCAGCAGCCAAGACTCTCTCTCCTACGAGCAGTACTTC	CASSQDSLSYEQYF
TRBV30	once	TRBJ1-5	TRBD1	TGTGCCTGGAGTGTAGGGACAGATCAGCCCCAGCATTTT	CAWSVGTDQPQHF
TRBV2	NA	TRBJ2-2	TRBD1	TGTGCCAGCAACGGACAGGGATCGAACACCGGGGAGCTGTTTTTT	CASNGQGSNTGELFF
TRBV7-9	NA	TRBJ1-6	NA	TGTGCCAGCAGCTCCGGAGGGGGGGTATCCCTCCACTTT	CASSSGGGVSLHF
TRBV19	NA	TRBJ2-5	TRBD2	TGTGCCAGTAAGGAGCGGGGGGGGTACCAAGAGACCCAGTACTTC	CASKERGGYQETQYF
TRBV7-9	NA	TRBJ2-4	NA	TGTGCCAGCAGTTTTGGGCCCAGTAGCATTCAGTACTTC	CASSFGPSSIQYF
TRBV12-5	NA	TRBJ2-7	NA	TGTGCTAGTGGTTTGGCCCTAACAGGGTACGAGCAGTACTTC	CASGLALTGYEQYF
TRBV4-2	NA	TRBJ1-4	NA	TGTGCCAGCAGCCCTTTGGGGGGGACTAATGAAAAACTGTTTTTT	CASSPLGGTNEKLFF
TRBV6-1	NA	TRBJ1-1	TRBD1	TGTGCCAGCAAAAGGGACAGGGGGTACACTGAAGCTTTCTTT	CASKRDRGYTEAFF
TRBV5-1	NA	TRBJ2-5	TRBD2	TGCGCCAGCAGCGGGGGGGTTCACCAAGAGACCCAGTACTTC	CASSGGVHQETQYF
TRBV7-3	NA	TRBJ2-3	TRBD2	TGTGCCAGCAGCTTACTAGCGGGGGGGCCAGATACGCAGTATTTT	CASSLLAGGPDTQYF
TRBV4-1	NA	TRBJ2-1	NA	TGCGCCAGCAGCCAACAACAGGCCGTACCGATCCGATACAATGAGCAGTTCTTC	CASSQQQAVPIRYNEQFF
TRBV21-1	NA	TRBJ2-1	NA	TGTGCCAGCAGCAAACTTGGGGACATCGGGTATTACAATGAGCAGTTCTTC	CASSKLGDIGYYNEQFF
TRBV5-4	once	TRBJ2-5	NA	TGTGCCAGCAGCTTGGTGGGTATGGGCCGGCCTTCGACCCAGTACTTC	CASSLVGMGRPSTQYF
TRBV28	once	TRBJ1-2	NA	TGTGCCAGCAGTTTAAGAAGTAGCTATGGCTACACCTTC	CASSLRSSYGYTF
TRBV7-8	NA	TRBJ1-6	TRBD1	TGTGCCAGCGGCGACAGGGCCTTACCCCTCCACTTT	CASGDRALPLHF
TRBV28	NA	TRBJ2-1	TRBD1	TGTGCCAGCAGTTCCCAAACCGGGACAGGGTACAATGAGCAGTTCTTC	CASSSQTGTGYNEQFF
TRBV11-2	NA	TRBJ1-1	TRBD1	TGTGCCAGCAGCTTATGGACAGGGGGTGATGAAGCTTTCTTT	CASSLWTGGDEAFF
TRBV10-3	NA	TRBJ2-3	TRBD1	TGTGCCATCAGTGGGACAGGGGGAGACACAGATACGCAGTATTTT	CAISGTGGDTDTQYF